A single sample gave rise to the 18 T cell receptor beta chains below, sequenced in a study of blood T cell repertoires in COVID-19. The table came from immunoSEQ multiplex PCR; TCRdb's copy has only in-frame clones and leaves some out. Seen here are 260,000 or so clones, roughly 82% observed once, and the top ten hold around 5%. Sequenced material: peripheral blood. These receptors all come from a woman in her 70s with acute or convalescent COVID-19.

V is TRBV6-5 and J is TRBJ1-1; weak D call: TRBD1 (5 bases). The CDR3 has 14 residues. V lost 0 bases and J lost 11, with 16 bases in between. From germline, CDR1 is MNHEY and CDR2 SVGAGI. The CDR3 DNA sequence: TGTGCCAGCAGTTACTCCGACAGCCGAATAGGGGCTTTCTTT. As protein: CASSYSDSRIGAFF.

The rearrangement uses TRBV5-1 and TRBJ1-1; 7 nucleotides agree with TRBD1. CDR1 and CDR2 (germline): SGHRS, YFSETQ. The CDR3 has 16 amino acids. The V gene end was trimmed by 2 bases and the J gene end by 0 bases; junction bases not matched to a gene: 7. The CDR3 DNA is TGCGCCAGCAGCTTAATGGGACAGTCAATGAACACTGAAGCTTTCTTT. Encoded protein: CASSLMGQSMNTEAFF. Complete variable domain (other parts from reference TRBV5-1 and TRBJ1-1): KAGVTQTPRYLIKTRGQQVTLSCSPISGHRSVSWYQQTPGQGLQFLFEYFSETQRNKGNFPGRFSGRQFSNSRSEMNVSTLELGDSALYLCASSLMGQSMNTEAFFGQGTRLTVV.

The chain links TRBV4-2 to TRBJ1-1; 8 bases are a match to TRBD1. V dropped 0 bases and J dropped 3; count of bases not matched to a gene: 6. The CDR3 totals 16 residues. Germline CDR1 is LGHNA and CDR2 is YNFKEQ. The CDR3 is CASSQEGQALHTEAFF. The CDR3 DNA reads as TGTGCCAGCAGCCAAGAGGGACAGGCACTACACACTGAAGCTTTCTTT.

The chain couples TRBV5-6 to TRBJ1-5; no definite D call. Between the trimmed V and J ends, which lost 0 bases and 0 bases, there was a span of 10 bases. This CDR3 region has 16 residues. CDR1 and CDR2 (germline): SGHDT, YYEEEE. The CDR3 nucleotides read TGTGCCAGCAGCTTGGCCGGCGGATATAGCAATCAGCCCCAGCATTTT. Encoded protein: CASSLAGGYSNQPQHF. The full variable domain, rest sourced from reference TRBV5-6 and TRBJ1-5, is DAGVTQSPTHLIKTRGQQVTLRCSPKSGHDTVSWYQQALGQGPQFIFQYYEEEERQRGNFPDRFSGHQFPNYSSELNVNALLLGDSALYLCASSLAGGYSNQPQHFGDGTRLSIL.

The gene calls are TRBV7-9 and TRBJ1-2; 7 bases agree with TRBD1. J was trimmed by 5 bases and V by 7 bases; bases with no gene match: 10. CDR3 length: 14 residues. In germline, CDR1 is SEHNR, CDR2 FQNEAQ (reference sequence). The DNA of the CDR3 is TGTGCCAGCATCCGACAGGGAATCCTTTATGGCTACACCTTC. Protein product: CASIRQGILYGYTF.

V and J are TRBV9 and TRBJ2-3; D is ambiguous. The CDR3 runs 15 residues. Deletions cut 0 bases from V and 4 bases from J, with 12 bases between. Per the germline V gene, CDR1 is SGDLS and CDR2 is YYNGEE. CDR3 sequence: CASSVGLEGADTQYF. The CDR3 nucleotides are TGTGCCAGCAGCGTAGGGCTAGAAGGCGCAGATACGCAGTATTTT.

In the case of this clone: The same CDR3 also results from other DNA sequences found in this sample. The J gene is TRBJ2-7, the V gene TRBV5-1; 9 nucleotides line up with TRBD2. With V trimmed by 0 bases and J by 2 bases, 3 bases remained unmatched. CDR1 and CDR2 from the germline V gene are SGHRS and YFSETQ. This CDR3 region has 15 residues. The CDR3, as DNA: TGCGCCAGCAGCTTGGAAGCGGGGGGCCCCTACGAGCAGTACTTC. It encodes CASSLEAGGPYEQYF.

The V call is TRBV18, the J call TRBJ1-4; D is undetermined. V dropped 3 bases and J dropped 6 bases, with 11 bases sitting between them. Germline V lookup: CDR1 KGHSH, CDR2 LQKENI. CDR3 length: 14 residues. The CDR3 loop is CASSPIALYEKLFF. CDR3 DNA sequence: TGTGCCAGCTCACCGATAGCTTTATATGAAAAACTGTTTTTT.

This clone was found a few times. The V call is TRBV4-1, the J call TRBJ1-4, with D tentatively TRBD1 (5 bases). This CDR3 is 16 amino acids long. The V gene lost 1 base and the J gene lost 0 bases, with 9 bases spanning the gap. The V gene's germline CDR1 is MGHRA and CDR2 YSYEKL. The DNA for the CDR3 is TGCGCCAGCAGCCAAGCCCTAGGGGCAACTAATGAAAAACTGTTTTTT. It specifies CASSQALGATNEKLFF.

The chain recombines TRBV18 with TRBJ2-7; 9 positions match TRBD1. The V and J ends lost 6 bases and 3 bases, in that order; junction bases with no gene match: 9. The CDR3 length is 15 residues. CDR1 is KGHSH and CDR2 is LQKENI in the germline V gene. CDR3 in amino acids: CASSAGQGEVYEQYF. CDR3 in DNA: TGTGCCAGCTCGGCGGGACAGGGAGAAGTCTACGAGCAGTACTTC.

As regards this clone: The same CDR3 arises from other DNA sequences in this sample as well. The chain recombines TRBV28 with TRBJ1-1; 10 bases are shared with TRBD1. V gave up 2 bases and J gave up 4 bases; unmatched junction bases: 4. This CDR3 region has 15 residues. Per germline, CDR1 MDHEN and CDR2 SYDVKM. This CDR3 is CASSLPGQGSTEAFF. CDR3 nucleotide sequence: TGTGCCAGCAGTTTACCGGGACAGGGGAGCACTGAAGCTTTCTTT.

V usage is TRBV12-3 or TRBV12-4 and J usage is TRBJ1-6; no firm D call. V lost 6 bases, J lost 4 bases, and 4 bases lay in between. The CDR3 is 12 amino acids. The CDR3 DNA is TGTGCCAGCAGCGTTTATAATTCACCCCTCCACTTT. Encoded protein: CASSVYNSPLHF.

The gene calls are TRBV4-2 and TRBJ1-4, with TRBD1 matching 12 bases. V shed 1 base and J 9 bases; nucleotides not matched to a gene: 3. This CDR3 spans 15 amino acids. CDR1 and CDR2 (germline): LGHNA, YNFKEQ. In DNA form, the CDR3 reads TGTGCCAGCAGCCAAGTAGGGACAGGGGGCAAAAAACTGTTTTTT. It translates to CASSQVGTGGKKLFF.

This chain connects TRBV6-5 to TRBJ1-3; D call uncertain. Germline CDR1 and CDR2: MNHEY and SVGAGI. The V end lost 7 bases, the J end lost 4 bases, and 11 bases lay between the germline ends. The CDR3 extends over 13 amino acids. The CDR3 spells CASNVTPGNTIYF. DNA for the CDR3: TGTGCCAGCAACGTAACTCCCGGAAACACCATATATTTT.

The gene calls are TRBV28 and TRBJ2-7; maybe TRBD1 (6 bases). CDR1 is MDHEN, CDR2 SYDVKM, per germline. The CDR3 has 12 amino acids. V gave up 4 bases and J gave up 12 bases, with 16 bases separating them. CDR3: CASSSFGTGRYF. DNA of the CDR3: TGTGCCAGCAGTTCCTTCGGAACAGGGCGGTACTTC.

The rearrangement links TRBV3-1 (or the pseudogene TRBV3-2) to TRBJ1-6, with D hard to call. V was trimmed by 4 bases and J by 6 bases, leaving 7 bases between them. The CDR3 is made up of 13 amino acids. Germline CDR1 is LGHDT and CDR2 is YNNKEL (reference sequence). This CDR3 reads CASSLSSNSPLHF. The CDR3 DNA reads as TGTGCCAGCAGCCTTAGCAGTAATTCACCCCTCCACTTT.

The chain couples TRBV4-1 to TRBJ2-7; TRBD2 matches 7 bases. V was pared by 4 bases and J by 2 bases, with 11 bases of the junction left unmatched. Germline lookup yields CDR1 MGHRA and CDR2 YSYEKL. CDR3 size: 16 residues. The CDR3 spells CASSPNRLGGTYEQYF. The CDR3 DNA is TGCGCCAGCAGCCCAAACCGATTGGGGGGGACCTACGAGCAGTACTTC.

The table lists this clone with a few counts. V is TRBV7-8 and J is TRBJ2-1; D is possibly TRBD1 (6 bases). The CDR3 consists of 14 residues. The V end was cut by 6 bases, the J end by 6 bases, with 15 bases between. Germline CDR1 is SGHVS and CDR2 is FQNEAQ. The CDR3 coding sequence is TGTGCCAGCAGTGGACAGACGACAGGCAATGAGCAGTTCTTC. Translation gives CASSGQTTGNEQFF. Combining the CDR3 with reference TRBV7-8 and TRBJ2-1 gives the whole variable domain GAGVSQSPRYKVAKRGQDVALRCDPISGHVSLFWYQQALGQGPEFLTYFQNEAQLDKSGLPSDRFFAERPEGSVSTLKIQRTQQEDSAVYLCASSGQTTGNEQFFGPGTRLTVL.